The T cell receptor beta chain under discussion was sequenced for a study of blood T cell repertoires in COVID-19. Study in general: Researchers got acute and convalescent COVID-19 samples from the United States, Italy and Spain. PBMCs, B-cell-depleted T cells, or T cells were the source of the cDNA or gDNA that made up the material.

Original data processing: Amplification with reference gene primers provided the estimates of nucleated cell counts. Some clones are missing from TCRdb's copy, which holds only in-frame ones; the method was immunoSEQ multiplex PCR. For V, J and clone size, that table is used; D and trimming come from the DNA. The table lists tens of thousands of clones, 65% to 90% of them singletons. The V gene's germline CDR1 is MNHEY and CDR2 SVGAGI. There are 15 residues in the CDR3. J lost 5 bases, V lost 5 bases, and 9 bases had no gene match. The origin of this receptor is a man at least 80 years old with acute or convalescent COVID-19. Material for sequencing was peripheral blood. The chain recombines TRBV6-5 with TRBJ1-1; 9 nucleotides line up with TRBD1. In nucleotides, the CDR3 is TGTGCCAGCAGTCCTACAGGGGGCGGGACAACTGAAGCTTTCTTT. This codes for CASSPTGGGTTEAFF.